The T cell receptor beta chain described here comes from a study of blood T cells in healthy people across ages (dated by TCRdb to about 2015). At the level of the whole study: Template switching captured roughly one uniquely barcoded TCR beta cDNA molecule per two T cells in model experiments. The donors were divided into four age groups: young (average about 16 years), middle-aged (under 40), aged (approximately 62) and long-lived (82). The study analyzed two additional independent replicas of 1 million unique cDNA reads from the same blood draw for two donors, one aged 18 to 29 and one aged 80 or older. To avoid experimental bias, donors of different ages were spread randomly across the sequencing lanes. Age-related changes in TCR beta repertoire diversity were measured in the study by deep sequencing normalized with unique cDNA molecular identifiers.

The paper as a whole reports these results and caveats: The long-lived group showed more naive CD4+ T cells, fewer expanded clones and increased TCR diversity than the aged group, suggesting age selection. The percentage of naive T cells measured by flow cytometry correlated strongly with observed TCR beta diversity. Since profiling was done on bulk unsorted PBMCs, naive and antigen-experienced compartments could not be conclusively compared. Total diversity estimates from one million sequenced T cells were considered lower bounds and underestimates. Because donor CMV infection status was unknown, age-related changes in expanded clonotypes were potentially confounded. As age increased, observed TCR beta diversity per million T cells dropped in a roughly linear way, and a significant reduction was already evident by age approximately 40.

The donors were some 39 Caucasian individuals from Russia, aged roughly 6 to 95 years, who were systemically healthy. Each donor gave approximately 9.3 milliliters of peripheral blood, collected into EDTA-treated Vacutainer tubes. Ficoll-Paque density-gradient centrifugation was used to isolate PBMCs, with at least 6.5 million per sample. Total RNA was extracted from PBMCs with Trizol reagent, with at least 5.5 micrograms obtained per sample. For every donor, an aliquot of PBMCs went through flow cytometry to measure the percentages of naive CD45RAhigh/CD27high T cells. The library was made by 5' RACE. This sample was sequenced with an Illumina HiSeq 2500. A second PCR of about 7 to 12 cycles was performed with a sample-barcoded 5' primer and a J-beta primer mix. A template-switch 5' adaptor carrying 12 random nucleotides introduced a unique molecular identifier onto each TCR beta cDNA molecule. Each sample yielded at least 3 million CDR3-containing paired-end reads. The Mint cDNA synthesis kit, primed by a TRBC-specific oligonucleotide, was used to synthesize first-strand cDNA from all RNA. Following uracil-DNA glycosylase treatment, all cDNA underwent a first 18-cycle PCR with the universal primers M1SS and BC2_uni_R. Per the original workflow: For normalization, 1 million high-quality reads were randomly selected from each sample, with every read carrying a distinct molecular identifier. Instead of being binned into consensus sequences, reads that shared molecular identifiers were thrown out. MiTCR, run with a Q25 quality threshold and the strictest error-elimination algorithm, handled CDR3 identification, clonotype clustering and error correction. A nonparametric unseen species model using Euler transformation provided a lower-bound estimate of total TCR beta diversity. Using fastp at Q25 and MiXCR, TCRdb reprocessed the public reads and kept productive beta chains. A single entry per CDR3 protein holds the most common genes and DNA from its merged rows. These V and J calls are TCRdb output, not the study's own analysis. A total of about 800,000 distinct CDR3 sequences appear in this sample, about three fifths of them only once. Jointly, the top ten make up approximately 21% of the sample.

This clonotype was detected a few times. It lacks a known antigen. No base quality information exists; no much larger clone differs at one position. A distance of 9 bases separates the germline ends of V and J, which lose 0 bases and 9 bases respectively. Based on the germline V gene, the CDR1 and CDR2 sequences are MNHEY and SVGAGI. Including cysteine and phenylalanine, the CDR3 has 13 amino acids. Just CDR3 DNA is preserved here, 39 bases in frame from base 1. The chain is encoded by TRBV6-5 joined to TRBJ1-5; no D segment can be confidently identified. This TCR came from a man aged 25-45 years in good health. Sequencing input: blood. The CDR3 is CASSYSVTMPQHF. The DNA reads TGTGCCAGCAGTTACTCGGTCACAATGCCCCAGCATTTT.